This T cell receptor beta chain was captured by sequencing in a study of T cells after yellow fever vaccination. Broader study findings: Post-booster repertoires again held most primary-vaccination clones (roughly 95% CD4, just under 90% CD8). It was a weaker secondary response, yet one that peaked faster, at day 5 versus 15.

It was through 5'RACE template switching that TCR cDNA was made, with a universal primer site and UMIs added. Using its own MiXCR run on the 5' RACE reads, TCRdb lists one record per CDR3 protein. The data hold approximately 600,000 distinct CDR3 sequences, with about 12% observed a single time. A word on this clonotype: The antigen is unknown.

V lost 2 bases and J lost 5; bases outside the gene matches: 5. This CDR3 is built from 17 residues. The chain joins TRBV23-1 to TRBJ2-2; TRBD2 matches 13 bases. TRBV23-1 is given ORF status, its function remaining uncertain. The specimen was PBMCs, collected on the day of the yellow fever booster vaccination. The source of this sequence is a man younger than 45 who received the YFV17D yellow fever vaccine. CDR3 in amino acids: CASSQPRTSGRTGELFF. CDR3 in DNA: TGCGCCAGCAGTCAACCGCGGACTAGCGGGAGAACCGGGGAGCTGTTTTTT.